These 21 T cell receptor beta chains share one sample of origin, sequenced in a study of control samples from healthy donors and cancer patients. Libraries were prepared by immunoSEQ multiplex PCR; TCRdb keeps only in-frame clonotypes and omits some of them. This repertoire shows 70,000 to 80,000 clones, more than 85% found once; its top ten account for 4%. Sequenced sample: blood. Source of these receptors: a woman aged 50 to 60 in good health.

The V gene is TRBV2, the J gene TRBJ2-3; D is uncertain. The CDR3 runs to 13 residues. CDR1 is SNHLY, CDR2 FYNNEI, per germline. V was shortened by 1 base and J by 1 base, with 3 bases between the two germline ends. CDR3 bases: TGTGCCAGCAGTGAAGGCGGCACAGATACGCAGTATTTT. It translates to CASSEGGTDTQYF.

The chain recombines TRBV5-4 with TRBJ2-2; D not certain. This CDR3 has 14 residues. Germline V gene sequence: CDR1 SGHNT, CDR2 YYREEE (reference sequence). Deletions cut 3 bases from V and 3 bases from J, with 9 bases between. The DNA of the CDR3 is TGTGCCAGCAGCTCCCTACTCTACACCGGGGAGCTGTTTTTT. Its translation is CASSSLLYTGELFF.

This clone was counted only a few times. The chain couples TRBV7-8 to TRBJ1-5; 10 bases align to TRBD1. CDR1 is SGHVS, CDR2 FQNEAQ, per germline. Trimming at V came to 3 bases and at J to 0 bases, leaving 5 bases not matched to a gene. CDR3 length: 17 residues. The CDR3: CASSLRDRGYSNQPQHF. Written as DNA, the CDR3 is TGTGCCAGCAGCTTGCGGGACAGGGGTTATAGCAATCAGCCCCAGCATTTT. Full variable domain (remainder filled in from reference TRBV7-8 and TRBJ1-5): GAGVSQSPRYKVAKRGQDVALRCDPISGHVSLFWYQQALGQGPEFLTYFQNEAQLDKSGLPSDRFFAERPEGSVSTLKIQRTQQEDSAVYLCASSLRDRGYSNQPQHFGDGTRLSIL.

The chain links TRBV28 to TRBJ1-4; D gene ambiguous. Trimming cost V 6 bases and J 6 bases, with 17 bases left between them. This CDR3 region has 15 residues. The V gene's germline CDR1 is MDHEN and CDR2 SYDVKM. CDR3 coding DNA: TGTGCCAGCAGGCCCGGGTCGTCCACAGATGAAAAACTGTTTTTT. Protein: CASRPGSSTDEKLFF. The whole variable domain, remainder taken from reference TRBV28 and TRBJ1-4, is DVKVTQSSRYLVKRTGEKVFLECVQDMDHENMFWYRQDPGLGLRLIYFSYDVKMKEKGDIPEGYSVSREKKERFSLILESASTNQTSMYLCASRPGSSTDEKLFFGSGTQLSVL.

The genes are TRBV6-5 and TRBJ2-5; possible D gene TRBD1, 6 bases. This CDR3 has 13 amino acids. V lost 8 bases and J lost 5, with 15 bases in between. Per germline, CDR1 MNHEY and CDR2 SVGAGI. CDR3 sequence reads: CASAGQGWETQYF. In nucleotides, the CDR3 is TGTGCCAGCGCAGGTCAGGGGTGGGAGACCCAGTACTTC.

In its sample, this clone was seen once. This chain links TRBV28 with TRBJ1-4, with no clear D. This CDR3 spans 15 amino acids. With 4 bases removed from V and 4 bases from J, the gap between germline ends came to 13 bases. Per germline, CDR1 MDHEN and CDR2 SYDVKM. The CDR3: CASSSSGSGNEKLFF. DNA of the CDR3: TGTGCCAGCAGTTCCTCGGGCTCTGGTAATGAAAAACTGTTTTTT.

The J gene is TRBJ2-1, the V gene TRBV29-1, with 7 bases that match TRBD1. The J segment lost 9 bases and the V segment lost 7 bases, leaving 9 bases of the junction unmatched. The CDR3 is 12 amino acids. CDR1 SQVTM and CDR2 ANQGSEA come from the germline V gene. The CDR3 here is CSGRDSKGEQFF. The CDR3 bases are TGCAGCGGAAGGGACAGCAAGGGTGAGCAGTTCTTC.

The chain couples TRBV6-2 or TRBV6-3 to TRBJ2-3; TRBD2 matches at 10 bases. J was trimmed by 6 bases and V by 0 bases; bases with no gene match: 9. Per germline, CDR1 MNHEY and CDR2 SVGEGT. The CDR3 sequence is 17 residues long. CDR3 in DNA: TGTGCCAGCAGTTACTCGGAAAGCGGGAGGGCCGAGGATACGCAGTATTTT. Protein product: CASSYSESGRAEDTQYF.

This clone has only a few counts. V and J are TRBV7-9 and TRBJ2-2; 7 bases align to TRBD1. The CDR3 is made up of 15 amino acids. Germline values: CDR1 SEHNR, CDR2 FQNEAQ (reference sequence). The ends lost 5 bases at V and 7 bases at J; junction bases unmatched: 10. Here the CDR3 reads CASSRTDRSNGELFF. Written as DNA, the CDR3 is TGTGCCAGCAGCCGAACGGACAGGAGTAACGGGGAGCTGTTTTTT.

This clone was seen only once. The chain carries TRBV3-1 (or the pseudogene TRBV3-2) and TRBJ2-2; possibly TRBD2 for D (5 bases). Trimming removed 1 base from V and 4 bases from J, with 13 bases in between. In germline, CDR1 is LGHDT, CDR2 YNNKEL (reference sequence). The CDR3 spans 16 residues. The CDR3 region has the DNA TGTGCCAGCAGCCAAGTGCGGGCCCGGGGCACCGGGGAGCTGTTTTTT. Its protein product is CASSQVRARGTGELFF.

This rearrangement joins TRBV27 to TRBJ1-5, with D unclear. Germline V lookup: CDR1 MNHEY, CDR2 SMNVEV (reference sequence). This CDR3 is built from 14 residues. Deletions cut 2 bases from V and 7 bases from J, with 12 bases between. CDR3 nucleotides: TGTGCCAGCAGTTTAGGTCCGGGAATACAGCCCCAGCATTTT. Translating gives CASSLGPGIQPQHF.

This chain uses TRBV25-1 with TRBJ2-5; D is uncertain. The CDR3 runs 13 residues. The V end lost 2 bases, the J end lost 4 bases, and 8 bases lay between the germline ends. Germline assignment: CDR1 MGHDK and CDR2 SYGVNS. CDR3 DNA sequence: TGTGCCAGCAGTGAACCGGCAGGAGAGACCCAGTACTTC. The encoded protein is CASSEPAGETQYF.

J is TRBJ2-7 and V is TRBV28, with TRBD1 as a possible D gene (5 bases). The CDR3 has 14 residues. Germline V CDR1 and CDR2: MDHEN, SYDVKM. V dropped 2 bases and J dropped 5 bases, with 13 bases sitting between them. CDR3 region: CASSLIQGTHEQYF. In DNA, the CDR3 is TGTGCCAGCAGTTTAATTCAGGGTACCCACGAGCAGTACTTC. The entire variable domain, with the rest obtained from reference TRBV28 and TRBJ2-7, is as follows: DVKVTQSSRYLVKRTGEKVFLECVQDMDHENMFWYRQDPGLGLRLIYFSYDVKMKEKGDIPEGYSVSREKKERFSLILESASTNQTSMYLCASSLIQGTHEQYFGPGTRLTVT.

This chain joins TRBV7-9 and TRBJ2-1; 9 positions match TRBD2. CDR1 SEHNR and CDR2 FQNEAQ come from the germline V gene (reference sequence). Unmatched junction bases numbered 10, after V lost 5 bases and J lost 5 bases. The CDR3 contains 16 residues. CDR3 coding DNA: TGTGCCAGCAGCCCCCGCCGGACTAGCGATAACAATGAGCAGTTCTTC. Translating it yields CASSPRRTSDNNEQFF.

This sequence joins TRBV4-1 and TRBJ1-4, with D hard to call. Germline CDR1 MGHRA, CDR2 YSYEKL. The CDR3 loop spans 15 amino acids. V was pared by 0 bases and J by 3 bases, with 8 bases between. The chain's CDR3 is CASSQDPGANEKLFF. CDR3 nucleotide sequence: TGCGCCAGCAGCCAAGATCCTGGGGCTAATGAAAAACTGTTTTTT.

This rearrangement joins TRBV29-1 to TRBJ1-3; D unclear. V lost 2 bases, J lost 1 base, and 12 bases lay in between. CDR1 is SQVTM and CDR2 is ANQGSEA in the germline V gene. This CDR3 is 15 amino acids long. CDR3 bases: TGCAGCGTTGAATTGATGAAGGGATCTGGAAACACCATATATTTT. Its translation: CSVELMKGSGNTIYF.

The gene calls are TRBV14 and TRBJ2-6; tentative D call: TRBD1 (5 bases). Germline V gene lookup returns CDR1 SGHDN and CDR2 FVKESK. The CDR3 consists of 15 residues. The ends were cut back, 4 bases at V and 4 bases at J, with 11 bases in the middle. Here the CDR3 DNA reads TGTGCCAGCAGCCCCGGACATTCCGGGGCCAACGTCCTGACTTTC. This sequence encodes CASSPGHSGANVLTF.

This chain joins TRBV6-5 and TRBJ2-7; D call uncertain. Germline lookup yields CDR1 MNHEY and CDR2 SVGAGI. This CDR3 has 12 amino acids. With 5 bases removed from V and 1 base from J, the gap between germline ends came to 6 bases. The CDR3 is CASSKSSYEQYF. CDR3 bases: TGTGCCAGCAGTAAGTCGTCCTACGAGCAGTACTTC.

The chain carries TRBV7-9 and TRBJ1-1; possible D gene TRBD1, 6 bases. The germline V and J ends were trimmed by 8 bases and 5 bases, with 18 bases remaining between them. Per germline, CDR1 SEHNR and CDR2 FQNEAQ (reference sequence). This CDR3 region has 14 residues. The CDR3 sequence: CASDPTGQSTEAFF. The CDR3 DNA follows: TGTGCCAGCGACCCCACTGGACAGTCGACTGAAGCTTTCTTT. Full variable domain (missing parts from reference TRBV7-9 and TRBJ1-1): DTGVSQNPRHKITKRGQNVTFRCDPISEHNRLYWYRQTLGQGPEFLTYFQNEAQLEKSRLLSDRFSAERPKGSFSTLEIQRTEQGDSAMYLCASDPTGQSTEAFFGQGTRLTVV.

CDR3 amino acids: CASSPTGGETQYF. In DNA form, the CDR3 reads TGTGCCAGTAGCCCGACAGGGGGGGAGACCCAGTACTTC. The chain couples TRBV19 to TRBJ2-5; 9 positions match TRBD1. The germline V gene encodes CDR1 LNHDA and CDR2 SQIVND (reference sequence). The CDR3 consists of 13 residues. Trimming removed 6 bases from V and 5 bases from J; junction bases left unmatched: 4.

This clone was detected only once. The chain links TRBV29-1 to TRBJ2-5; D is ambiguous. Germline V gives CDR1 SQVTM, CDR2 ANQGSEA. V lost 4 bases and J 5 bases, leaving 11 bases between the germline ends. The CDR3 runs to 12 residues. CDR3 loop: CSVGRRRETQYF. The CDR3 DNA follows: TGCAGCGTTGGGCGTAGACGGGAGACCCAGTACTTC.